This TCR beta chain came from a study of blood T cell repertoires in COVID-19. Study at large: The United States, Italy and Spain were the sources of the acute and convalescent COVID-19 samples. T cells, B-cell-depleted T cells, or PBMCs provided the cDNA or gDNA that served as material.

As originally analysed: Reference gene primer amplification in the assay estimated nucleated cell counts. Assay: immunoSEQ multiplex PCR; the TCRdb copy retains only in-frame clones and omits some. That table is the source of V, J and clone size, and D and trimming were worked out from the DNA. This sample has 95,000 to 150,000 clones, with 85% to 90% found just once. This receptor was obtained from a man aged 60 to 69 with acute or convalescent COVID-19. The sample was peripheral blood.

In nucleotides, the CDR3 is TGTGCCAGCAGCTTAGTACAGGGGCCCTACGAGCAGTACTTC. Protein product: CASSLVQGPYEQYF. The chain links TRBV11-2 to TRBJ2-7, with 7 positions matching TRBD1. Trimming at V came to 1 base and at J to 2 bases, leaving 2 bases not matched to a gene. The CDR3 loop spans 14 amino acids. Germline V gives CDR1 SGHAT, CDR2 FQNNGV.